Below, 2 T cell receptor beta chains from the same sample are listed, as sequenced in a study of CD8 T cells in ankylosing spondylitis (TCRdb year 2017). What the research found in general, with its limitations: A TCR beta motif made up of several highly homologous amino acid variants appeared to be characteristic of blood from ankylosing spondylitis patients.

For these receptors, no antigen is known. Receptors were amplified or captured by 5' RACE. Sequencing relied on an Illumina HiSeq 2500. TCRdb took the public reads, trimmed them with fastp at Q25, ran MiXCR for clone calling and kept in-frame beta chains. CDR3 protein duplicates are merged, each entry listing the most common genes and DNA. The sample includes over 450,000 distinct CDR3 sequences, with roughly 13% observed a single time. The ten largest make up 6.5% to 7% of the sample. What was sequenced was blood, either unsorted or a sorted T cell fraction (not recorded which). The receptor source for this set is a male donor with ankylosing spondylitis.

This clonotype was picked up many times. The chain has TRBV5-1 and TRBJ2-7; TRBD1 matches at 7 bases. This CDR3 region has 16 residues. Germline assignment: CDR1 SGHRS and CDR2 YFSETQ. V shed 4 bases, J shed 3 bases, and the junction held 13 bases outside the gene matches. DNA for the CDR3: TGCGCCAGCAGCACTTACCTTCCCGGGACAGACTACGAGCAGTACTTC. It is translated as CASSTYLPGTDYEQYF.

The rearrangement uses TRBV28 and TRBJ2-1; tentatively, D is TRBD1 (6 bases). CDR1 is MDHEN and CDR2 is SYDVKM in the germline V gene. This CDR3 comprises 14 residues. The V and J ends lost 6 bases and 5 bases respectively, with 14 bases between them. The CDR3 here is CASSGQTENNEQFF. CDR3 bases: TGTGCCAGCAGCGGACAGACCGAAAACAATGAGCAGTTCTTC.